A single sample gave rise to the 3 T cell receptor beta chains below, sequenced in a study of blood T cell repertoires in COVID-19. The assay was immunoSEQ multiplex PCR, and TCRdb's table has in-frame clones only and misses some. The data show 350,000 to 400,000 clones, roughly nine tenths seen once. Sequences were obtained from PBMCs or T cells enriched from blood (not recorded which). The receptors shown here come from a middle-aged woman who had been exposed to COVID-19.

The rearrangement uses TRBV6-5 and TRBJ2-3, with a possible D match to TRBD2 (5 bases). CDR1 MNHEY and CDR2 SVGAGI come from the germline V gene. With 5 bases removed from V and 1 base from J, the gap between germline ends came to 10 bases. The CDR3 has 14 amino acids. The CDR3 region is CASSTKEGTDTQYF. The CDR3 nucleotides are TGTGCCAGCAGTACCAAGGAGGGCACAGATACGCAGTATTTT.

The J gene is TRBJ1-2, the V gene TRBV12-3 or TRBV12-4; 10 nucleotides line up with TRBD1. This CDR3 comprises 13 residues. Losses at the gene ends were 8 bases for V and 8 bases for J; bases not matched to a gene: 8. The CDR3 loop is CASRDRGHGGYTF. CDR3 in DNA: TGTGCCAGCCGCGACAGGGGGCACGGAGGCTACACCTTC.

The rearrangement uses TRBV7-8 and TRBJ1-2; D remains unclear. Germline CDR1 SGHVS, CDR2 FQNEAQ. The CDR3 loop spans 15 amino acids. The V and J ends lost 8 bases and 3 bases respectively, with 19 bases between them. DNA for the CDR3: TGTGCCAGCGCCATGGAGCAGAGCCGCGACTATGGCTACACCTTC. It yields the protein CASAMEQSRDYGYTF.